A single sample gave rise to the 6 T cell receptor beta chains below, sequenced in a study of blood T cell repertoires in COVID-19. Assay: immunoSEQ multiplex PCR; the TCRdb copy retains only in-frame clones and omits some. The table records some 250,000 clones, about 87% of them present only once. Sequencing was carried out using peripheral blood. Receptors were obtained from a woman in her sixties or seventies with active or convalescent COVID-19.

V gene TRBV5-1 combines with J gene TRBJ2-1, with 9 bases aligning to TRBD1. The ends lost 4 bases at V and 10 bases at J; junction bases unmatched: 9. This CDR3 is built from 14 residues. Germline-derived CDR1 and CDR2 are SGHRS and YFSETQ. CDR3 amino acids: CASSPPGQGEEQFF. CDR3 DNA: TGCGCCAGCAGCCCTCCGGGACAGGGAGAAGAGCAGTTCTTC.

This clone was recorded a few times. The chain is built from TRBV2 and TRBJ1-5; no reliable D call. From germline, CDR1 is SNHLY and CDR2 FYNNEI. The CDR3 contains 15 residues. Trimming removed 8 bases at V and 2 bases at J, with 16 bases between. The DNA of the CDR3 is TGTGCCAGCCGGGAGGTAGAATACGGCAATCAGCCCCAGCATTTT. Its protein product is CASREVEYGNQPQHF.

The chain couples TRBV4-1 to TRBJ1-6; D is unclear. V was cut by 4 bases and J by 8 bases, with 15 bases left in between. Germline assignment: CDR1 MGHRA and CDR2 YSYEKL. The CDR3 is 15 residues long. Here the CDR3 reads CASSPRLRWDSPLHF. DNA for the CDR3: TGCGCCAGCAGCCCCCGACTGCGGTGGGATTCACCCCTCCACTTT.

This rearrangement joins TRBV5-4 to TRBJ2-3, with 8 bases aligning to TRBD2. The germline V gene has CDR1 SGHNT and CDR2 YYREEE (reference sequence). Trimming took 5 bases from V and 4 from J; bases not matched to a gene: 9. The CDR3 has 15 residues. The CDR3 spells CASRPRASGPDTQYF. In nucleotides, the CDR3 is TGTGCCAGCAGGCCAAGGGCTAGCGGGCCAGATACGCAGTATTTT.

This clone was found once. The rearrangement links TRBV7-9 to TRBJ1-1; D may be TRBD1 (5 bases). Per the germline V gene, CDR1 is SEHNR and CDR2 is FQNEAQ (reference sequence). V was cut by 5 bases and J by 6 bases, with 19 bases left in between. The CDR3 consists of 15 residues. CDR3 loop: CASSPTGGGPSEAFF. For the CDR3, the DNA is TGTGCCAGCAGCCCAACTGGGGGAGGGCCCTCTGAAGCTTTCTTT. The full variable domain, completed using reference TRBV7-9 and TRBJ1-1, is DTGVSQNPRHKITKRGQNVTFRCDPISEHNRLYWYRQTLGQGPEFLTYFQNEAQLEKSRLLSDRFSAERPKGSFSTLEIQRTEQGDSAMYLCASSPTGGGPSEAFFGQGTRLTVV.

The chain carries TRBV6-5 and TRBJ1-4; tentatively, D is TRBD1 (6 bases). Germline-derived CDR1 and CDR2 are MNHEY and SVGAGI. The CDR3 sequence is 14 residues long. V was trimmed by 7 bases and J by 8 bases, leaving 17 bases between them. This CDR3 reads CASTKGGSGEKLFF. For the CDR3, the DNA is TGTGCCAGCACCAAAGGGGGTTCAGGGGAAAAACTGTTTTTT.